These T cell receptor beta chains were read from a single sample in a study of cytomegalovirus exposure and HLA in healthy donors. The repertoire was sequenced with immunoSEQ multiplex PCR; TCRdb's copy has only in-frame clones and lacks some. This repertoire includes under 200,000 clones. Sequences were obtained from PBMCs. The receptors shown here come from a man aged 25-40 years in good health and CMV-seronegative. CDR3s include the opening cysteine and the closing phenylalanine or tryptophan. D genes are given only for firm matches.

CASSLAQAGELFF TGTGCCAGCAGCCTCGCCCAGGCCGGGGAGCTGTTTTTT TRBJ2-2 TRBV7-8 .
CASSLRGSGGYGYTF TGTGCCAGCAGTTTAAGGGGGTCAGGGGGCTATGGCTACACCTTC TRBJ1-2 TRBV6-5 TRBD1
CASGLRTGKTNTEAFF TGTGCTAGTGGGCTTCGGACAGGAAAGACGAACACTGAAGCTTTCTTT TRBJ1-1 TRBV12-5 TRBD1
CASSLAPHTPAAEAFF TGCGCCAGCAGCTTGGCGCCCCACACCCCAGCGGCTGAAGCTTTCTTT TRBJ1-1 TRBV5-1 .
CASSPPDREASIYF TGTGCCAGCTCACCACCGGACAGGGAGGCATCCATATATTTT TRBJ1-3 TRBV18 TRBD1
CASSSSQAGGSGELFF TGTGCCAGCAGCTCATCCCAAGCGGGGGGTTCGGGGGAGCTGTTTTTT TRBJ2-2 TRBV7-2 TRBD2
CASRGRGYEKLFF TGTGCCAGCAGGGGGCGGGGGTACGAAAAACTGTTTTTT TRBJ1-4 TRBV28 .
CAWSVFPGGGTDTQYF TGTGCCTGGAGTGTATTCCCGGGAGGTGGCACAGATACGCAGTATTTT TRBJ2-3 TRBV30 TRBD2
CATGYRQGFVNQPQHF TGTGCCACTGGGTATAGACAGGGCTTTGTCAATCAGCCCCAGCATTTT TRBJ1-5 TRBV19 TRBD1
CAISGLAGGAGELFF TGTGCCATCAGCGGACTAGCGGGGGGAGCCGGGGAGCTGTTCTTT TRBJ2-2 TRBV10-3 TRBD2
CAISGAMSGTSGVYSYNEQFF TGTGCCATCAGTGGAGCCATGTCCGGGACTAGCGGGGTTTACTCCTACAATGAGCAGTTCTTC TRBJ2-1 TRBV10-3 TRBD2
CASGQPGQGAYEQYF TGTGCTAGTGGTCAGCCGGGACAGGGGGCCTACGAGCAGTACTTC TRBJ2-7 TRBV12-5 TRBD1
CASSELDRAAYEQYF TGTGCCAGCAGTGAACTAGACAGGGCCGCCTACGAGCAGTACTTC TRBJ2-7 TRBV2 TRBD1
CASSIMATGGTEAFF TGTGCCAGTAGTATAATGGCGACAGGGGGCACTGAAGCTTTCTTT TRBJ1-1 TRBV19 TRBD1
CASSPPSSYEQYF TGTGCCAGCAGCCCTCCGAGCTCCTACGAGCAGTACTTC TRBJ2-7 TRBV7-9 .
CASRSRQGRLGNQPQHF TGTGCCAGCAGAAGCAGACAGGGTCGGCTTGGCAATCAGCCCCAGCATTTT TRBJ1-5 TRBV6-4 TRBD1
CASSIGQMNTEAFF TGTGCCAGTAGTATTGGTCAGATGAACACTGAAGCTTTCTTT TRBJ1-1 TRBV19 .
CASKRTYSRGAGETQYF TGTGCCAGCAAACGGACTTACTCGAGGGGAGCGGGGGAGACCCAGTACTTC TRBJ2-5 TRBV27 TRBD2
CASGVYDSPNYGYTF TGTGCCAGCGGGGTGTATGACAGCCCTAACTATGGCTACACCTTC TRBJ1-2 TRBV5-6 .
CASKTGARGNTIYF TGTGCCAGTAAAACAGGGGCTCGCGGAAACACCATATATTTT TRBJ1-3 TRBV28 TRBD1
CASSPGSEETQYF TGTGCCAGCAGCCCCGGGTCGGAGGAGACCCAGTACTTC TRBJ2-5 TRBV9 .
CASSVGSGTGELFF TGTGCCAGCAGCGTAGGTTCAGGCACCGGGGAGCTGTTTTTT TRBJ2-2 TRBV9 .
CASSEKGGSLSYEQYF TGTGCCAGCAGTGAAAAGGGCGGGAGCCTCTCCTACGAGCAGTACTTC TRBJ2-7 TRBV6-1 TRBD2
CAISDNGQNYEQYF TGTGCCATCAGTGATAATGGCCAAAACTACGAGCAGTACTTC TRBJ2-7 TRBV10-3 .
CASSPTWTGGSPYEQYF TGTGCCAGCAGCCCTACCTGGACAGGGGGCTCACCCTACGAGCAGTACTTC TRBJ2-7 TRBV7-9 TRBD1
CASSQAAPGLAGEPSYNEQFF TGCGCCAGCAGCCAAGCAGCCCCCGGACTAGCGGGGGAACCCTCCTACAATGAGCAGTTCTTC TRBJ2-1 TRBV4-3 TRBD2
CATSRGGTRGTQYF TGTGCCACCAGCAGAGGGGGGACTAGAGGTACCCAGTACTTC TRBJ2-5 TRBV15 TRBD2
CASSTEWDRNTGELFF TGTGCCAGCTCGACAGAATGGGACAGAAACACCGGGGAGCTGTTTTTT TRBJ2-2 TRBV18 TRBD1
CASSQTGGSSYEQYF TGTGCCAGCAGCCAAACTGGGGGCTCGAGCTACGAGCAGTACTTC TRBJ2-7 TRBV14 .
CASSLGGTGPYEQYF TGCGCCAGCAGCTTGGGCGGGACAGGGCCCTACGAGCAGTACTTC TRBJ2-7 TRBV5-1 TRBD1
CASSQEGPEQYF TGTGCCAGCAGCCAAGAGGGGCCCGAGCAGTACTTC TRBJ2-7 TRBV4-2 .
CATRGLRSRDSYEQYF TGTGCCACCCGGGGACTGCGCTCTCGGGACTCCTACGAGCAGTACTTC TRBJ2-7 TRBV10-3 .
CASTRDRGIETQYF TGCGCCAGCACCCGGGACAGGGGTATTGAGACCCAGTACTTC TRBJ2-5 TRBV5-1 TRBD1
CASSADRSAGGGYTF TGTGCCAGTAGTGCCGACCGTAGCGCTGGTGGTGGCTACACCTTC TRBJ1-2 TRBV19 .
CASGDRGHPLHYGYTF TGTGCCAGCGGGGACAGGGGCCATCCCCTCCACTATGGCTACACCTTC TRBJ1-2 TRBV14 TRBD1
CAISDPDRTHEQYF TGTGCCATCAGTGATCCGGACAGGACGCACGAGCAGTACTTC TRBJ2-7 TRBV10-3 TRBD1
CASSFRDRGNTEAFF TGCGCCAGCAGCTTTCGTGACAGGGGAAACACTGAAGCTTTCTTT TRBJ1-1 TRBV5-1 TRBD1
CASSESQGIAYGYTF TGTGCCAGCAGTGAATCACAGGGTATCGCCTATGGCTACACCTTC TRBJ1-2 TRBV25-1 .
CASSSAGTGPNYGYTF TGCGCCAGCAGCTCCGCAGGGACAGGGCCAAACTATGGCTACACCTTC TRBJ1-2 TRBV5-1 TRBD1
CASSSPGGGGLFGTEAFF TGTGCCAGTAGTTCACCCGGGGGAGGGGGACTTTTTGGGACTGAAGCTTTCTTT TRBJ1-1 TRBV19 .
CANSQGNSGRAGGDTQYF TGCGCCAACAGCCAAGGAAATAGCGGGAGGGCCGGTGGGGATACGCAGTATTTT TRBJ2-3 TRBV4-1 TRBD2
CASSLGLYGYTF TGTGCCAGCAGTTTGGGCCTCTATGGCTACACCTTC TRBJ1-2 TRBV28 .
CASSQIAGGPSETQYF TGTGCCAGCAGCCAAATAGCGGGAGGGCCATCAGAGACCCAGTACTTC TRBJ2-5 TRBV5-6 TRBD2
CASSPQALNTEAFF TGTGCCAGCAGCCCACAGGCCCTGAACACTGAAGCTTTCTTT TRBJ1-1 TRBV7-9 .
CASSIGRQANYGYTF TGTGCCAGTAGTATAGGCAGGCAAGCTAACTATGGCTACACCTTC TRBJ1-2 TRBV19 .
CASSYSGGWDDNEQFF TGTGCCAGCAGTTACTCCGGGGGTTGGGACGACAATGAGCAGTTCTTC TRBJ2-1 TRBV6-5 .
CASRSYRDRGRTDTQYF TGTGCCAGCAGAAGTTACCGGGACAGGGGACGGACAGATACGCAGTATTTT TRBJ2-3 TRBV27 TRBD1
CAISETHSPEASF TGTGCCATCAGTGAGACCCATTCCCCTGAAGCTTCCTTT TRBJ1-1 TRBV10-3 .
CASSQPPGTSGPTANEQFF TGTGCCAGCAGCCAGCCACCCGGGACTAGCGGCCCGACTGCCAATGAGCAGTTCTTC TRBJ2-1 TRBV4-2 TRBD2
CASRRGVVSSGLNEQFF TGTGCCAGCAGACGTGGGGTGGTATCTAGCGGCCTCAATGAGCAGTTCTTC TRBJ2-1 TRBV5-6 TRBD2
CASSPRGAGGSTDTQYF TGTGCCAGCTCACCAAGGGGAGCAGGGGGCTCCACAGATACGCAGTATTTT TRBJ2-3 TRBV18 TRBD1
CASSPVGSYNEQFF TGTGCCAGCAGCCCGGTCGGCTCCTACAATGAGCAGTTCTTC TRBJ2-1 TRBV9 .
CASSQAPGQGNQPQHF TGCGCCAGCAGCCAAGCCCCGGGACAGGGCAATCAGCCCCAGCATTTT TRBJ1-5 TRBV4-1 TRBD1
CASRGGGGSEQFF TGTGCCAGCAGGGGGGGAGGGGGAAGTGAGCAGTTCTTC TRBJ2-1 TRBV7-9 .
CASSYSTGAYGYTF TGTGCCAGCAGTTACTCGACAGGGGCCTATGGCTACACCTTC TRBJ1-2 TRBV6-5 TRBD1
CASSESPGQGDEKLFF TGTGCCAGCAGTGAATCTCCGGGACAGGGGGATGAAAAACTGTTTTTT TRBJ1-4 TRBV25-1 TRBD1
CASSLVAGQGHNEQFF TGTGCCAGCAGCTTAGTCGCGGGACAGGGCCACAATGAGCAGTTCTTC TRBJ2-1 TRBV7-6 TRBD1
CASSSPAGSYEQYF TGTGCCAGCAGCTCACCAGCGGGATCCTACGAGCAGTACTTC TRBJ2-7 TRBV5-4 TRBD2
CASSVSLQGISNQPQHF TGTGCCAGCAGTGTTTCCTTACAGGGAATAAGCAATCAGCCCCAGCATTTT TRBJ1-5 TRBV6-4 .